These T cell receptor beta chains were read from a single sample in a study of lymphopenia after photon versus proton radiotherapy. The data were produced by immunoSEQ multiplex PCR, yet TCRdb's version contains in-frame clones alone and is incomplete. The sample has around 64,000 clones, roughly 90% seen once. The material was peripheral blood, obtained from a patient treated with proton-based radiotherapy. The receptor source for this set is a man aged 80 or over with esophageal cancer. CDR3s include the opening cysteine and the closing phenylalanine or tryptophan. A D gene is named only where the DNA matches it firmly.

d_gene	v_gene	j_gene	CDR3aa	CDR3nt
NA	TRBV7-9	TRBJ2-3	CASSVGDTQYF	TGTGCCAGCAGCGTGGGTGATACGCAGTATTTT
TRBD1	TRBV30	TRBJ2-2	CAWSLQGADTGELFF	TGTGCCTGGAGCCTCCAGGGGGCGGACACCGGGGAGCTGTTTTTT
TRBD1	TRBV5-4	TRBJ1-5	CASSSDRGQPQHF	TGTGCCAGCAGCTCTGACAGGGGTCAGCCCCAGCATTTT
NA	TRBV18	TRBJ2-7	CASSPGGANEQYF	TGTGCCAGCTCACCAGGGGGGGCTAACGAGCAGTACTTC
NA	TRBV7-2	TRBJ1-2	CASSFSEDSGYTF	TGTGCCAGCAGCTTCTCAGAGGATTCCGGCTACACCTTC
TRBD1	TRBV27	TRBJ1-6	CASSNQRGTGGNSPLHF	TGTGCCAGCAGCAATCAGAGGGGGACAGGGGGCAATTCACCCCTCCACTTT
TRBD2	TRBV7-8	TRBJ2-3	CASSLGGGRADTQYF	TGTGCCAGCAGCTTAGGCGGGGGTAGGGCAGATACGCAGTATTTT
NA	TRBV7-9	TRBJ2-3	CASSSTDTQYF	TGTGCCAGCAGCTCGACAGATACGCAGTATTTT
NA	TRBV4-1	TRBJ1-2	CASSQGRGTYGYTF	TGCGCCAGCAGCCAAGGGCGGGGCACCTATGGCTACACCTTC
TRBD1	TRBV5-4	TRBJ1-1	CASSSDRQAFF	TGTGCCAGCAGCTCGGACAGGCAGGCTTTCTTT
TRBD1	TRBV28	TRBJ1-1	CASSSPTGVGAFF	TGTGCCAGCAGTAGTCCGACAGGGGTTGGAGCTTTCTTT